This T cell receptor beta chain was documented in a study of cytomegalovirus exposure and HLA in healthy donors. Study observations and caveats: Some V segments, including TRBV6-2 and TRBV6-3, were excluded as indistinguishable. Later analysis indicated greater clonal expansion among HLA-associated TCR beta chains than among equally common other chains. In a later analysis, at a false discovery rate of 0.05, roughly 17,000 TCR beta sequences matched HLA alleles.

In regard to this clone: Its antigen is unidentified.

The CDR3 totals 20 residues. Vbeta (60) and Jbeta (13) primers were used in the PCR. Original processing notes: Among the unique TCR beta chains that a later analysis counted, about 84 million in all, 10 million to 11 million were shared. Libraries were prepared by immunoSEQ multiplex PCR; TCRdb keeps only in-frame clonotypes and omits some of them. The DNA gave D and trimming, while V, J and clone size come from that table. The sample shows about 180,000 clones, 70% to 90% of them seen only once. The J gene is TRBJ2-7, the V gene TRBV21-1; the listed D gene, TRBD2, was not tested against the DNA. TRBV21-1 is a pseudogene segment. The sequence was obtained from a woman aged 30 to 39 in good health and CMV-seronegative. The sequenced sample consisted of PBMCs. The CDR3 DNA sequence: TGTGCCAGCAGCAAAGCCCGGCGCCCTAGCGGGAGAAAGGTGGGCTTAGAGCAGTACTTC. Translation: CASSKARRPSGRKVGLEQYF.